A selection of T cell receptor beta chains follows, all from one sample in a study of T cells in Graves' hyperthyroidism and ophthalmopathy. MiXCR, run by TCRdb on the multiplex PCR reads, gives a single entry per CDR3 protein. The sample has a few hundred thousand distinct CDR3 sequences, around 14% seen once. The specimen was blood. These TCRs come from a woman in her twenties or thirties with Graves' hyperthyroidism that later progressed to Graves' ophthalmopathy. Both conserved end residues are part of each CDR3. A D gene is named only where the DNA matches it firmly. Some rows mark clone size as missing; the rest say once, few, many or name a class of expanded clone.

size: many; J: TRBJ2-7; V: TRBV7-9; D: TRBD1; CDR3: CASGGKGQGRFEQYF; DNA: TGTGCCAGCGGTGGGAAGGGACAGGGAAGGTTCGAGCAGTACTTC
size: NA; J: TRBJ1-1; V: TRBV20-1; D: NA; CDR3: CSPPGARTEAFF; DNA: TGCAGTCCGCCCGGGGCGCGTACTGAAGCTTTCTTT
size: many; J: TRBJ2-1; V: TRBV5-5; D: NA; CDR3: CASSYYGSYNEQFF; DNA: TGTGCCAGCAGCTACTACGGGTCTTACAATGAGCAGTTCTTC
size: many; J: TRBJ2-5; V: TRBV2; D: TRBD2; CDR3: CASSGLAGETQYF; DNA: TGTGCCAGCAGTGGACTAGCGGGAGAGACCCAGTACTTC
size: few; J: TRBJ1-1; V: TRBV25-1; D: NA; CDR3: CASKETVNTEAFF; DNA: TGTGCCAGCAAGGAGACAGTTAACACTGAAGCTTTCTTT
size: many; J: TRBJ1-4; V: TRBV5-1; D: TRBD1; CDR3: CASSPQGATNEKLFF; DNA: TGCGCCAGCAGCCCACAGGGGGCAACTAATGAAAAACTGTTTTTT
size: many; J: TRBJ2-5; V: TRBV20-1; D: TRBD2; CDR3: CSARDSGRGGETQYF; DNA: TGCAGTGCTAGAGATAGCGGGAGGGGGGGAGAGACCCAGTACTTC
size: many; J: TRBJ1-2; V: TRBV7-8; D: TRBD1; CDR3: CASSKTGVGGYTF; DNA: TGTGCCAGCAGCAAAACAGGGGTGGGTGGCTACACCTTC
size: NA; J: TRBJ1-2; V: TRBV28; D: TRBD1; CDR3: CASSAGTGDSTF; DNA: TGTGCCAGCAGCGCCGGGACAGGGGATTCCACCTTC
size: many; J: TRBJ1-1; V: TRBV3-1; D: NA; CDR3: CASSQAGRKNTEAFF; DNA: TGTGCCAGCAGCCAAGCCGGACGGAAAAACACTGAAGCTTTCTTT
size: few; J: TRBJ2-6; V: TRBV7-2; D: TRBD1; CDR3: CASSLMMGQSSGANVLTF; DNA: TGTGCCAGCAGCTTAATGATGGGACAGTCCTCTGGGGCCAACGTCCTGACTTTC
size: NA; J: TRBJ2-2; V: TRBV3-1; D: TRBD2; CDR3: CASSLPPGLLNTGELFF; DNA: TGTGCCAGCAGCCTCCCGCCGGGACTACTAAACACCGGGGAGCTGTTTTTT
size: NA; J: TRBJ1-2; V: TRBV20-1; D: NA; CDR3: CSGALDYGYTF; DNA: TGCAGTGGGGCCCTCGACTATGGCTACACCTTC
size: few; J: TRBJ1-6; V: TRBV27; D: NA; CDR3: CASSLMGPGASPLHF; DNA: TGTGCCAGCAGTTTAATGGGACCGGGGGCTTCACCCCTCCACTTT
size: many; J: TRBJ1-6; V: TRBV20-1; D: NA; CDR3: CSVQQVKDNSPLHF; DNA: TGCAGTGTTCAACAGGTTAAGGATAATTCACCCCTCCACTTT
size: many; J: TRBJ1-5; V: TRBV3-1; D: TRBD1; CDR3: CASSQSYRGVQPQHF; DNA: TGTGCCAGCAGCCAATCATACAGGGGCGTGCAGCCCCAGCATTTT
size: NA; J: TRBJ1-3; V: TRBV15; D: NA; CDR3: CATSLSPLGVPTGNTIYF; DNA: TGTGCCACCAGCCTATCCCCCCTCGGAGTACCCACTGGAAACACCATATATTTT
size: few; J: TRBJ2-5; V: TRBV7-2; D: NA; CDR3: CASSLAWDQETQYF; DNA: TGTGCCAGCAGCTTAGCGTGGGACCAAGAGACCCAGTACTTC
size: NA; J: TRBJ1-5; V: TRBV28; D: NA; CDR3: CASSIGQPQHF; DNA: TGTGCCAGCAGTATCGGGCAGCCCCAGCATTTT
size: many; J: TRBJ1-3; V: TRBV12-3/TRBV12-4; D: NA; CDR3: CASSTGSVSGNTIYF; DNA: TGTGCCAGCAGCACAGGGTCGGTATCTGGAAACACCATATATTTT
size: NA; J: TRBJ2-7; V: TRBV7-9; D: NA; CDR3: CASSSIPPDSLEQYF; DNA: TGTGCCAGCAGCAGCATCCCTCCTGACTCACTCGAGCAGTACTTC
size: NA; J: TRBJ1-5; V: TRBV2; D: NA; CDR3: CASREEGDQPQHF; DNA: TGTGCCAGCAGGGAAGAGGGTGATCAGCCCCAGCATTTT
size: many; J: TRBJ2-3; V: TRBV5-1; D: NA; CDR3: CASSLARRDTQYF; DNA: TGCGCCAGCAGCTTGGCCCGCCGAGATACGCAGTATTTT
size: few; J: TRBJ2-2; V: TRBV6-2/TRBV6-3; D: NA; CDR3: CATQGGSNTGELFF; DNA: TGTGCCACCCAGGGGGGTTCGAACACCGGGGAGCTGTTTTTT
size: NA; J: TRBJ1-2; V: TRBV20-1; D: NA; CDR3: CSAPRTLNYGYTF; DNA: TGCAGTGCTCCCAGGACACTCAACTATGGCTACACCTTC
size: NA; J: TRBJ2-7; V: TRBV7-9; D: TRBD2; CDR3: CASSSKGTRPYEQYF; DNA: TGTGCCAGCAGCTCTAAGGGGACTAGACCGTACGAGCAGTACTTC
size: many; J: TRBJ2-1; V: TRBV12-3/TRBV12-4; D: TRBD2; CDR3: CASSFAEGLAGVSYNEQFF; DNA: TGTGCCAGCAGTTTTGCCGAGGGACTAGCGGGCGTATCCTACAATGAGCAGTTCTTC
size: many; J: TRBJ2-7; V: TRBV29-1; D: TRBD1; CDR3: CSVRAGGSHEQYF; DNA: TGCAGCGTTCGGGCAGGGGGCTCCCACGAGCAGTACTTC
size: many; J: TRBJ2-3; V: TRBV6-4; D: NA; CDR3: CASSEDGLSTDTQYF; DNA: TGTGCCAGCAGTGAGGACGGCCTGAGCACAGATACGCAGTATTTT
size: NA; J: TRBJ2-1; V: TRBV20-1; D: NA; CDR3: CSASGTEQSYEQFF; DNA: TGCAGTGCTAGTGGAACCGAGCAAAGTTACGAGCAGTTCTTC
size: many; J: TRBJ1-5; V: TRBV27; D: NA; CDR3: CASSLGGGGQPQHF; DNA: TGTGCCAGCAGTTTAGGAGGGGGAGGTCAGCCCCAGCATTTT
size: NA; J: TRBJ2-3; V: TRBV6-2/TRBV6-3; D: NA; CDR3: CASSEGTRNTQYF; DNA: TGTGCCAGCAGTGAAGGGACTCGCAATACGCAGTATTTT
size: many; J: TRBJ2-7; V: TRBV7-8; D: NA; CDR3: CASSPDSVYEQYF; DNA: TGTGCCAGCAGCCCCGACAGCGTCTACGAGCAGTACTTC
size: many; J: TRBJ2-7; V: TRBV28; D: NA; CDR3: CASRRSRGVGGEQYF; DNA: TGTGCCAGCAGGAGATCCAGGGGAGTTGGTGGCGAGCAGTACTTC
size: many; J: TRBJ2-1; V: TRBV15; D: TRBD2; CDR3: CATSRDSGTYNEQFF; DNA: TGTGCCACCAGCAGAGATAGCGGGACCTACAATGAGCAGTTCTTC
size: NA; J: TRBJ2-1; V: TRBV20-1; D: NA; CDR3: CSESGTGYNEQFF; DNA: TGCAGTGAATCCGGGACTGGATACAATGAGCAGTTCTTC
size: many; J: TRBJ1-3; V: TRBV28; D: TRBD1; CDR3: CASSSLQGNVDTIYF; DNA: TGTGCCAGCAGTTCTTTACAGGGGAATGTCGACACCATATATTTT
size: many; J: TRBJ2-4; V: TRBV11-2; D: NA; CDR3: CASSQGGTEKNIQYF; DNA: TGTGCCAGCAGCCAAGGGGGGACCGAAAAAAACATTCAGTACTTC
size: NA; J: TRBJ1-2; V: TRBV12-3/TRBV12-4; D: NA; CDR3: CASSNLGYGYTF; DNA: TGTGCCAGCAGTAATCTAGGATATGGCTACACCTTC
size: many; J: TRBJ2-1; V: TRBV7-8; D: NA; CDR3: CASSAGYNEQFF; DNA: TGTGCCAGCAGCGCAGGATACAATGAGCAGTTCTTC
size: many; J: TRBJ2-1; V: TRBV15; D: TRBD1; CDR3: CATSKVTGSNEQFF; DNA: TGTGCCACCAGCAAGGTGACAGGGAGTAATGAGCAGTTCTTC
size: many; J: TRBJ1-1; V: TRBV3-1; D: NA; CDR3: CASSQDPQDEAFF; DNA: TGTGCCAGCAGCCAAGACCCCCAGGATGAAGCTTTCTTT
size: NA; J: TRBJ2-1; V: TRBV7-9; D: NA; CDR3: CASSFLPHSSSYNEQFF; DNA: TGTGCCAGCAGCTTCCTACCTCATTCGAGCTCCTACAATGAGCAGTTCTTC
size: many; J: TRBJ1-1; V: TRBV28; D: NA; CDR3: CASLVKNTEAFF; DNA: TGTGCCAGTCTCGTCAAGAACACTGAAGCTTTCTTT
size: NA; J: TRBJ1-1; V: TRBV5-6; D: NA; CDR3: CASSLVDWGRDTEAFF; DNA: TGTGCCAGCAGCTTGGTGGATTGGGGTCGGGACACTGAAGCTTTCTTT
size: NA; J: TRBJ1-4; V: TRBV6-1; D: NA; CDR3: CASSDPAATNEKLFF; DNA: TGTGCCAGCAGTGACCCGGCAGCAACTAATGAAAAACTGTTTTTT
size: many; J: TRBJ2-1; V: TRBV15; D: NA; CDR3: CATSRGSKNEQFF; DNA: TGTGCCACCAGCAGGGGGAGTAAGAATGAGCAGTTCTTC
size: many; J: TRBJ2-7; V: TRBV14; D: NA; CDR3: CASSLQGRGQGSEQYF; DNA: TGTGCCAGCAGCCTTCAGGGTCGGGGGCAGGGGTCCGAGCAGTACTTC
size: few; J: TRBJ2-7; V: TRBV4-2; D: TRBD1; CDR3: CASSHPTQGAEQYF; DNA: TGTGCCAGCAGCCATCCAACCCAGGGGGCCGAGCAGTACTTC
size: many; J: TRBJ1-1; V: TRBV2; D: TRBD1; CDR3: CASTGGRTEAFF; DNA: TGTGCCAGCACAGGGGGACGAACTGAAGCTTTCTTT
size: NA; J: TRBJ1-2; V: TRBV2; D: NA; CDR3: CASTSERGERNYGYTF; DNA: TGTGCCAGCACCTCGGAGCGTGGAGAGCGTAACTATGGCTACACCTTC
size: many; J: TRBJ1-2; V: TRBV5-1; D: NA; CDR3: CASSLGQDYDNYGYTF; DNA: TGCGCCAGCAGCTTGGGACAGGATTATGACAACTATGGCTACACCTTC
size: many; J: TRBJ1-1; V: TRBV2; D: TRBD1; CDR3: CASSERDRNTEAFF; DNA: TGTGCCAGCAGTGAAAGGGACAGGAACACTGAAGCTTTCTTT
size: many; J: TRBJ1-1; V: TRBV5-1; D: TRBD1; CDR3: CASSKGTGPETEAFF; DNA: TGCGCCAGCAGCAAGGGGACAGGGCCTGAAACTGAAGCTTTCTTT
size: many; J: TRBJ2-5; V: TRBV12-3/TRBV12-4; D: TRBD1; CDR3: CASSGQEEPKTQYF; DNA: TGTGCCAGCAGTGGACAGGAAGAACCAAAGACCCAGTACTTC